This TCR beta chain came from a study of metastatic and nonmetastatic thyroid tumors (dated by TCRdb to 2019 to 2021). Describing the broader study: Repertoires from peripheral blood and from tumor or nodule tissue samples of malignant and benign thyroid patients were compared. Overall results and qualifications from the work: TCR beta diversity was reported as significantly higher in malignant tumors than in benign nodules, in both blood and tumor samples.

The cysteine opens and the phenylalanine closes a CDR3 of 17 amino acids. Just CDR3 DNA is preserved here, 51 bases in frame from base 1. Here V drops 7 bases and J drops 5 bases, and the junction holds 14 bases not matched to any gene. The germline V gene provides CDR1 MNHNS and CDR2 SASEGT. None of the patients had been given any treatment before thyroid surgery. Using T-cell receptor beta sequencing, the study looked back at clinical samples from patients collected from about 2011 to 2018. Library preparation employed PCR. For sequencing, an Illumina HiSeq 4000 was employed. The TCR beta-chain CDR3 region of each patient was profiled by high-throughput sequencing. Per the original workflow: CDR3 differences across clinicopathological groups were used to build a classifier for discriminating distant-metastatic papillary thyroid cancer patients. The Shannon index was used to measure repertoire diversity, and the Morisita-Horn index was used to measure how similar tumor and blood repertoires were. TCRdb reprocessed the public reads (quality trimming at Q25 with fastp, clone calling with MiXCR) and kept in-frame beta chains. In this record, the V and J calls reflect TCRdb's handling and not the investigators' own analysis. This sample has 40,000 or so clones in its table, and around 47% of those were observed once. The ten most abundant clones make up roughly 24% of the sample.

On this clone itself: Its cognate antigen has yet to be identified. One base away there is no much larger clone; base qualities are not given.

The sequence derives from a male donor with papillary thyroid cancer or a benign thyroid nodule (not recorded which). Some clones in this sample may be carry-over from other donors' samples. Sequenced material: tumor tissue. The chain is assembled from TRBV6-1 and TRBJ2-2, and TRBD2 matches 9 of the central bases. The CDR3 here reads CASTLSRASGITGELFF. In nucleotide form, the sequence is TGTGCCAGCACCCTCTCGCGGGCTAGCGGGATAACCGGGGAGCTGTTTTTT.